This T cell receptor beta chain emerged from a study of shared clonotypes between healthy human individuals. Overall study results and limits: The researchers took only blood, and tissue repertoires probably look different.

Using immunoSEQ multiplex PCR, the repertoire was profiled, and TCRdb retains in-frame clones only, with some absent. The table has 530,000 or so clones, about 79% seen once. This CDR3 contains 14 residues. Germline V CDR1 and CDR2: SGHRS, YFSETQ. The germline V and J ends were trimmed by 0 bases and 7 bases, with 14 bases remaining between them. This clone came up a few times. What it binds is unknown. Researchers drew on roughly 89 million PBMCs for genomic DNA from unsorted samples. What was sequenced was PBMCs. The chain uses TRBV5-1 and TRBJ2-7, with D perhaps TRBD1 or TRBD2 (5 bases each). The sequence derives from a woman aged 40 to 49 in good health. Some clones in this sample may be carry-over from other donors' samples. CDR3: CASSLVPGTGEQYF. CDR3 coding DNA: TGCGCCAGCAGCTTGGTTCCAGGGACGGGGGAGCAGTACTTC.